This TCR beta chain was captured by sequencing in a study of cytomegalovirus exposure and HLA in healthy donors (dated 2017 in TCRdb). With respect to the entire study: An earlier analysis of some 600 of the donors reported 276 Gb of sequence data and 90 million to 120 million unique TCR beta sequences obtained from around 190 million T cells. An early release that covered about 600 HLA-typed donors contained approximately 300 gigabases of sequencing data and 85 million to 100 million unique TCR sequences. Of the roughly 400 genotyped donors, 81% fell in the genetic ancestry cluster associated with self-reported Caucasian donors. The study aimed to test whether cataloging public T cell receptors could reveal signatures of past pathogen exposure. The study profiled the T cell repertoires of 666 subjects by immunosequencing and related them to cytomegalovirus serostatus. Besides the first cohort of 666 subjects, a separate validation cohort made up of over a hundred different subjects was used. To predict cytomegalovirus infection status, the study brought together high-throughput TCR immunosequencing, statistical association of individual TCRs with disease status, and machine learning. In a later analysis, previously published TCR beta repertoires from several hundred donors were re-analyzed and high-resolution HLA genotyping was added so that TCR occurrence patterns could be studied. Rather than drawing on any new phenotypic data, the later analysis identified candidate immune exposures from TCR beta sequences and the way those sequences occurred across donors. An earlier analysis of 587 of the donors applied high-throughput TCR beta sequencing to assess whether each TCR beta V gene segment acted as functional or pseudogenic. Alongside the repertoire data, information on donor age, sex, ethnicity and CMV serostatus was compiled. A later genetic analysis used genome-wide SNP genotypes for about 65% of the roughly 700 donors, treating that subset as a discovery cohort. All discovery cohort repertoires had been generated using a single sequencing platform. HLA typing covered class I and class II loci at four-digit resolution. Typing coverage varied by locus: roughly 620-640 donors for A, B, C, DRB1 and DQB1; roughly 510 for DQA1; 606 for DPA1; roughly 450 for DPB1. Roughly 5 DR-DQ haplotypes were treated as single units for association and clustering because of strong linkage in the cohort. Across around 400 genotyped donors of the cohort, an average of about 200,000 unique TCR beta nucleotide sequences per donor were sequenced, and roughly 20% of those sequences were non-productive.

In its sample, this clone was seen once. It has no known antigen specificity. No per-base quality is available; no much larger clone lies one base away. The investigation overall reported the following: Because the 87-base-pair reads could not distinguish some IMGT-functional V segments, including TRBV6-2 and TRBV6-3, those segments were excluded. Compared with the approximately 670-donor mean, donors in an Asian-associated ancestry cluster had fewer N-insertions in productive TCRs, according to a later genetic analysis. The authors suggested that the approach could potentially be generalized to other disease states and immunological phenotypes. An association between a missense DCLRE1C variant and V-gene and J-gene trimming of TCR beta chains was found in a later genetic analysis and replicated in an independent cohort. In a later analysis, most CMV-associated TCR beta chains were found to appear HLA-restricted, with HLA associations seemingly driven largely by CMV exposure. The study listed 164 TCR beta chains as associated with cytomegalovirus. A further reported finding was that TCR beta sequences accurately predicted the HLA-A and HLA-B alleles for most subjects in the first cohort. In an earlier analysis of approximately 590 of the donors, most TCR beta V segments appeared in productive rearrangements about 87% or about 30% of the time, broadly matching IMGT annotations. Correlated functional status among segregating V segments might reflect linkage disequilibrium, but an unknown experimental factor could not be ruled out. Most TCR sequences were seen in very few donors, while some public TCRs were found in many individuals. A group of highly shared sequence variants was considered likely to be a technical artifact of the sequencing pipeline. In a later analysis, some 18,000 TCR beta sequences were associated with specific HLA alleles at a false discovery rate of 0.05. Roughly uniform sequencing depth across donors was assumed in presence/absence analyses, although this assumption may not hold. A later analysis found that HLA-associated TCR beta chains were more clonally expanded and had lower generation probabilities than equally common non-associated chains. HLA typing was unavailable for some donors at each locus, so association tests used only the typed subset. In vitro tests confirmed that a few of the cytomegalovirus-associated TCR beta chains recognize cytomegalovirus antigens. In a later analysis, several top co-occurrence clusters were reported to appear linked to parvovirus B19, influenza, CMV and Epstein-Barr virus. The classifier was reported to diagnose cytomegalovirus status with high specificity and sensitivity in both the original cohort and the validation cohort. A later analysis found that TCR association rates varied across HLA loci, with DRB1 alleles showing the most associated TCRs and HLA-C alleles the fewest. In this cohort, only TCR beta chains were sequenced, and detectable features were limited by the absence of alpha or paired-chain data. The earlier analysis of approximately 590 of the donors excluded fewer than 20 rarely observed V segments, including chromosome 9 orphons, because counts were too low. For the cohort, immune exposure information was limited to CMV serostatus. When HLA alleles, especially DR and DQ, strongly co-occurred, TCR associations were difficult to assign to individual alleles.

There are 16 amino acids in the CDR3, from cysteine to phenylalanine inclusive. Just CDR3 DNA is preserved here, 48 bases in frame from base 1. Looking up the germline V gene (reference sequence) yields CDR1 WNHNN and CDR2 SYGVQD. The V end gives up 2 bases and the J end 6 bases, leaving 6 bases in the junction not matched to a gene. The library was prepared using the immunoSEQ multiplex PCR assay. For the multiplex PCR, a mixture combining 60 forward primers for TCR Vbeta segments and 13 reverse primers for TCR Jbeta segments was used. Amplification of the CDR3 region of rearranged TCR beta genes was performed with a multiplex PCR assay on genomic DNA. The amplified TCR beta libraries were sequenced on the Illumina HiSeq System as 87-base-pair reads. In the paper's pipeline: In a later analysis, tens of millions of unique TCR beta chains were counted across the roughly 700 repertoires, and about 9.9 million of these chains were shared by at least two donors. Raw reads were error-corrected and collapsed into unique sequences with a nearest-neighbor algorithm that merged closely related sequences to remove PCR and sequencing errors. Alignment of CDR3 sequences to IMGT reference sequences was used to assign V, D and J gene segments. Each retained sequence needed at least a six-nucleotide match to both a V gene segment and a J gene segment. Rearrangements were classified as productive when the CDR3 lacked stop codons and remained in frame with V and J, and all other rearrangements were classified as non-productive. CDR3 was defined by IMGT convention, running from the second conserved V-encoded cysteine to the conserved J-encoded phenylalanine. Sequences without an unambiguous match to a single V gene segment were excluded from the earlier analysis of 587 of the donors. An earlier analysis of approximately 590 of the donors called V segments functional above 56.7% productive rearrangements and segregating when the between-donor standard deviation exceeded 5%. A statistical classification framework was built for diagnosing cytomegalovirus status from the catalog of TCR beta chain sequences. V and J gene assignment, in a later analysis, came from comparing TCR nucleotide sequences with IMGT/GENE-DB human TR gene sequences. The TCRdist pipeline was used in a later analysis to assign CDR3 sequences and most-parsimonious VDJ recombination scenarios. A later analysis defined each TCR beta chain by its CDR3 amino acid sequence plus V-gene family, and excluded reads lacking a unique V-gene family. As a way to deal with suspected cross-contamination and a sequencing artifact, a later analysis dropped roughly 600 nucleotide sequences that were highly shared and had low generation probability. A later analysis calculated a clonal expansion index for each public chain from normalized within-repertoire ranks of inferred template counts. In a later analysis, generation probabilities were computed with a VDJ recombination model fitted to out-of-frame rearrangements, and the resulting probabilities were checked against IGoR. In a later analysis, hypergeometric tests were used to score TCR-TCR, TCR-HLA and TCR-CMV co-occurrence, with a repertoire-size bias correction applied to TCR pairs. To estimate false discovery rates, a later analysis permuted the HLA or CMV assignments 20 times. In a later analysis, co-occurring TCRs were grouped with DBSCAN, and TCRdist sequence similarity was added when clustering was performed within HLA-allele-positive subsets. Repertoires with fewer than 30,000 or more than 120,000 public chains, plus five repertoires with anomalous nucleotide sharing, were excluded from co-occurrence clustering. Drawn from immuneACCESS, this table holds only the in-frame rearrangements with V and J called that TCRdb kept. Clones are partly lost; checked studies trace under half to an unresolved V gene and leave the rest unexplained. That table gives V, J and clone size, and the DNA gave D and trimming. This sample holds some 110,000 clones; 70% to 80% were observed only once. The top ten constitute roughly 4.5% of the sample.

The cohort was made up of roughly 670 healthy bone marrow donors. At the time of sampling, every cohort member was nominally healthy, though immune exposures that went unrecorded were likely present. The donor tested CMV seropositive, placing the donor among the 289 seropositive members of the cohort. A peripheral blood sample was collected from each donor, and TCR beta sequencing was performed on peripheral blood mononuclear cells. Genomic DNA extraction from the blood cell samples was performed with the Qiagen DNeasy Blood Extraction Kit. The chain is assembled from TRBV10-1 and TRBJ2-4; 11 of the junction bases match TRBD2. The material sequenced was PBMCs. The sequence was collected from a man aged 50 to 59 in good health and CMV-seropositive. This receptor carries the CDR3 CASSEGLAGSGNIQYF. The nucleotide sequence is TGCGCCAGCAGTGAGGGACTAGCGGGTTCGGGAAACATTCAGTACTTC.